Listed below are T cell receptor beta chains from one sample, sequenced in a study of cytomegalovirus exposure and HLA in healthy donors. Libraries were prepared by immunoSEQ multiplex PCR; TCRdb keeps only in-frame clonotypes and omits some of them. The data contain about 130,000 clones, 82% of them singletons. Material for sequencing was PBMCs. Every receptor here comes from a man aged 25-45 years in good health and CMV-seropositive. The CDR3 runs from the conserved cysteine through the conserved F or W. A D gene is named only where the DNA matches it firmly. Clone size appears in some rows only: once, few, many, or a class for an expanded clone.

>TRBD1|TRBV4-1|TRBJ1-2|once
CASSHVPGQGVSNYGYTF
TGCGCCAGCAGCCACGTACCGGGACAGGGAGTCTCTAACTATGGCTACACCTTC
>TRBD1|TRBV9|TRBJ1-3|NA
CASSVDGTVNGNTIYF
TGTGCCAGCAGCGTAGACGGGACAGTCAATGGAAACACCATATATTTT
>TRBD2|TRBV10-2|TRBJ2-1|NA
CASSESSPWTSGLDEQFF
TGCGCCAGCAGTGAGTCGTCCCCTTGGACTAGCGGTTTAGATGAGCAGTTCTTC
>TRBD1|TRBV6-1|TRBJ2-1|NA
CASRQRAGGLNEQFF
TGTGCCAGCAGGCAACGGGCAGGGGGCCTCAATGAGCAGTTCTTC
>TRBD1|TRBV29-1|TRBJ1-2|once
CSVPDRAKGYTF
TGCAGCGTTCCCGACAGGGCAAAGGGCTACACCTTC
>TRBD1|TRBV5-4|TRBJ1-1|NA
CASSLETGGYTEAFF
TGTGCCAGCAGCTTGGAGACAGGGGGTTACACTGAAGCTTTCTTT
>NA|TRBV6-5|TRBJ1-6|NA
CASSTDSSYNSPLHF
TGTGCCAGCAGTACCGACAGCTCCTATAATTCACCCCTCCACTTT
>NA|TRBV5-1|TRBJ2-7|NA
CASSGRNSEQYF
TGCGCCAGCAGCGGGAGGAATTCCGAGCAGTACTTC
>TRBD1|TRBV4-3|TRBJ2-6|NA
CASSQSGGPPVLTF
TGCGCCAGCAGCCAATCAGGGGGACCGCCCGTCCTGACTTTC
>TRBD1|TRBV15|TRBJ2-7|NA
CATSRDRGQAYEQYF
TGTGCCACCAGCAGAGATAGGGGGCAAGCCTACGAGCAGTACTTC
>TRBD2|TRBV9|TRBJ2-5|NA
CASSEGLAGGQTQYF
TGTGCCAGCAGCGAGGGCCTAGCGGGAGGTCAGACCCAGTACTTC
>NA|TRBV7-2|TRBJ1-2|once
CASSPLGGSTYYGYTF
TGTGCCAGCAGCCCCCTCGGGGGATCAACATACTATGGCTACACCTTC
>NA|TRBV7-9|TRBJ2-2|NA
CASSLMSGYTGELFF
TGTGCCAGCAGCTTAATGAGCGGGTACACCGGGGAGCTGTTTTTT
>TRBD1|TRBV5-1|TRBJ2-7|once
CASSAWTGSSYEQYF
TGCGCCAGCAGCGCCTGGACAGGGAGCTCCTACGAGCAGTACTTC
>NA|TRBV5-1|TRBJ2-2|NA
CASSLKDSNTGELFF
TGCGCCAGCAGCTTGAAGGACAGTAACACCGGGGAGCTGTTTTTT
>NA|TRBV11-1|TRBJ2-7|NA
CASSLALGATYEQYF
TGTGCCAGCAGCTTGGCGTTAGGGGCTACCTACGAGCAGTACTTC
>TRBD2|TRBV9|TRBJ2-5|NA
CASSAGLAVETQYF
TGTGCCAGCAGCGCGGGACTAGCGGTAGAGACCCAGTACTTC
>TRBD2|TRBV5-1|TRBJ2-3|NA
CASSWSGISTDTQYF
TGCGCCAGCAGCTGGAGCGGGATCAGCACAGATACGCAGTATTTT
>TRBD2|TRBV5-4|TRBJ2-3|NA
CASSLALAGGNTQYF
TGTGCCAGCAGCTTGGCCCTCGCGGGGGGGAATACGCAGTATTTT
>TRBD1|TRBV14|TRBJ1-3|NA
CASSGRQGTSGNTIYF
TGTGCCAGCAGCGGGCGACAGGGTACCTCTGGAAACACCATATATTTT
>TRBD2|TRBV2|TRBJ2-2|NA
CASTRTSGNTGELFF
TGTGCCAGCACCCGGACTAGCGGTAACACCGGGGAGCTGTTTTTT
>TRBD2|TRBV4-3|TRBJ2-1|NA
CASSQGGGILNEQFF
TGCGCCAGCAGCCAAGGCGGGGGGATTCTCAATGAGCAGTTCTTC
>TRBD2|TRBV4-3|TRBJ2-3|NA
CASSQGLAGGVITDTQYF
TGCGCCAGCAGCCAAGGACTAGCGGGGGGGGTTATCACAGATACGCAGTATTTT
>NA|TRBV6-5|TRBJ2-3|NA
CASSYKWGVGDTQYF
TGTGCCAGCAGTTACAAGTGGGGGGTTGGAGATACGCAGTATTTT
>NA|TRBV15|TRBJ1-2|NA
CATSRDRGNYGYTF
TGTGCCACCAGCAGAGATCGGGGAAACTATGGCTACACCTTC
>TRBD1|TRBV11-1|TRBJ2-3|NA
CASSPGTGKTSTDTQYF
TGTGCCAGCAGCCCAGGGACAGGGAAAACTAGCACAGATACGCAGTATTTT
>TRBD1|TRBV7-9|TRBJ2-1|NA
CASTRGGQGINEQFF
TGTGCCAGCACCCGAGGGGGACAGGGGATCAATGAGCAGTTCTTC
>TRBD2|TRBV4-1|TRBJ2-7|NA
CASSQRSGDRQYF
TGCGCCAGCAGCCAGCGTAGCGGGGATCGGCAGTACTTC
>NA|TRBV2|TRBJ2-4|NA
CASTSPGVAKNIQYF
TGTGCCAGCACCTCGCCCGGGGTAGCCAAAAACATTCAGTACTTC
>TRBD1|TRBV5-1|TRBJ2-7|NA
CASSSDRGYEQYF
TGCGCCAGCAGCTCTGACAGGGGCTACGAGCAGTACTTC
>TRBD1|TRBV5-1|TRBJ1-1|NA
CASSHDRASEAFF
TGCGCCAGCAGTCACGACAGGGCCTCTGAAGCTTTCTTT
>TRBD2|TRBV11-2|TRBJ2-7|NA
CASSLEVASGIVYEQYF
TGTGCCAGCAGCTTAGAGGTGGCTAGCGGGATCGTCTACGAGCAGTACTTC
>TRBD1|TRBV19|TRBJ1-2|few
CASSRGQGVYGYTF
TGTGCCAGTAGTCGGGGACAGGGGGTCTATGGCTACACCTTC
>NA|TRBV15|TRBJ1-5|NA
CATSKKVTVNQPQHF
TGTGCCACCAGCAAAAAGGTGACAGTCAATCAGCCCCAGCATTTT
>NA|TRBV5-6|TRBJ2-2|NA
CASSLVGTGDTGELFF
TGTGCCAGCAGCTTGGTAGGGACGGGGGACACCGGGGAGCTGTTTTTT
>TRBD2|TRBV6-1|TRBJ2-3|once
CAISVSGTSGPKDTQYF
TGTGCCATCAGTGTATCCGGGACTAGCGGTCCTAAAGATACGCAGTATTTT
>TRBD1|TRBV5-1|TRBJ1-2|NA
CASSLRAGGYYGYTF
TGCGCCAGCAGCTTGAGAGCAGGGGGCTACTATGGCTACACCTTC
>TRBD2|TRBV11-3|TRBJ2-1|NA
CASSFGGGPEYEQFF
TGTGCCAGCAGCTTCGGGGGAGGGCCTGAGTATGAGCAGTTCTTC
>NA|TRBV29-1|TRBJ2-2|NA
CSVGGTHDTGELFF
TGCAGCGTTGGGGGGACTCACGACACCGGGGAGCTGTTTTTT
>TRBD2|TRBV5-4|TRBJ2-6|NA
CASSSGTSGGRSGANVLTF
TGTGCCAGCAGCTCCGGGACTAGCGGGGGCCGCTCTGGGGCCAACGTCCTGACTTTC
>TRBD1|TRBV7-2|TRBJ2-3|NA
CASSFRQGVVDTQYF
TGTGCCAGCAGCTTCCGACAGGGAGTAGTAGATACGCAGTATTTT
>NA|TRBV7-6|TRBJ2-7|NA
CASSRYREGTNEQYF
TGTGCCAGCAGCAGATACAGGGAAGGAACAAACGAGCAGTACTTC
>NA|TRBV10-3|TRBJ1-6|NA
CAISATGGQSSYNSPLHF
TGTGCCATCAGTGCCACGGGAGGGCAGAGCTCCTATAATTCACCCCTCCACTTT
>NA|TRBV29-1|TRBJ1-5|NA
CSVQDFSNQPQHF
TGCAGCGTTCAGGACTTTAGCAATCAGCCCCAGCATTTT
>TRBD2|TRBV7-6|TRBJ2-3|NA
CASSPWREGTDTQYF
TGTGCCAGCAGCCCCTGGCGGGAGGGGACAGATACGCAGTATTTT
>TRBD2|TRBV7-3|TRBJ2-3|NA
CASSLGLPGRSSDTQYF
TGTGCCAGCAGCTTGGGACTACCAGGGAGGTCGTCAGATACGCAGTATTTT
>TRBD2|TRBV11-3|TRBJ2-1|NA
CASSLGAGSLDEQFF
TGTGCCAGCAGCTTGGGAGCGGGGTCTTTGGATGAGCAGTTCTTC
>NA|TRBV6-5|TRBJ2-7|NA
CASSYSPGSYEQYF
TGTGCCAGCAGTTATAGTCCAGGATCCTACGAGCAGTACTTC
>NA|TRBV5-1|TRBJ2-5|NA
CASSLESRGETQYF
TGCGCCAGCAGCTTGGAATCCAGAGGGGAGACCCAGTACTTC
>NA|TRBV11-2|TRBJ1-3|once
CASSPGIGAGNTIYF
TGTGCCAGCAGTCCGGGCATAGGGGCTGGAAACACCATATATTTT
>TRBD1|TRBV19|TRBJ2-7|NA
CASSIGTGDYEQYF
TGTGCCAGTAGTATTGGGACAGGGGATTACGAGCAGTACTTC
>TRBD1|TRBV5-8|TRBJ2-3|NA
CASSWDREDTQYF
TGTGCCAGCAGCTGGGACAGGGAAGATACGCAGTATTTT
>NA|TRBV29-1|TRBJ2-5|NA
CSVAFQETQYF
TGCAGCGTTGCGTTCCAAGAGACCCAGTACTTC
>NA|TRBV9|TRBJ1-2|NA
CASSHHRSGDGYTF
TGTGCCAGCAGCCATCATAGGTCGGGGGATGGCTACACCTTC
>NA|TRBV5-1|TRBJ2-5|NA
CASSRTPGAEETQYF
TGCGCCAGCAGCAGAACCCCGGGAGCCGAAGAGACCCAGTACTTC
>TRBD1|TRBV7-8|TRBJ2-7|NA
CASSPSTGVSEQYF
TGTGCCAGCAGTCCTTCGACAGGGGTTTCCGAGCAGTACTTC
>TRBD2|TRBV5-1|TRBJ2-7|NA
CASSLGLADLYEQYF
TGCGCCAGCAGCCTGGGACTAGCGGATCTCTACGAGCAGTACTTC
>NA|TRBV13|TRBJ1-1|NA
CASSLFGVVTNTEAFF
TGTGCCAGCAGCTTATTCGGGGTGGTAACCAACACTGAAGCTTTCTTT
>TRBD2|TRBV5-6|TRBJ2-1|once
CASRASGSSYNEQFF
TGTGCCAGCAGGGCTAGCGGGAGCTCCTACAATGAGCAGTTCTTC